Listed below are T cell receptor beta chains from one sample, sequenced in a study of blood T cell repertoires in COVID-19. Assay used: immunoSEQ multiplex PCR; TCRdb lists only in-frame clones, some missing. The profile shows fewer than 250,000 clones, 80% to 90% of them singletons. Sequenced material: peripheral blood. The receptor set was obtained from a woman of 80 years or more with COVID-19, enrolled during active disease. Both conserved end residues are part of each CDR3. The D gene is left open where the match is weak. Part of the rows lack a size; the others show once, few, many or a class for expanded clones.

J: TRBJ1-1; length: 14; size: .; V: TRBV11-3; D: .; DNA: TGTGCCAGCAGTGACCAGGGTTCGAACACTGAAGCTTTCTTT; CDR3: CASSDQGSNTEAFF
J: TRBJ2-1; length: 16; size: .; V: TRBV5-4; D: TRBD2; DNA: TGTGCCAGCAGCTTGGGGGGACTAGCGGGGGAAGATGAGCAGTTCTTC; CDR3: CASSLGGLAGEDEQFF
J: TRBJ2-5; length: 16; size: .; V: TRBV6-5; D: TRBD2; DNA: TGTGCCAGCAGTTACTCAGCGGGGGGCCGCCAAGAGACCCAGTACTTC; CDR3: CASSYSAGGRQETQYF
J: TRBJ1-1; length: 13; size: .; V: TRBV6-6; D: .; DNA: TGTGCCAGCAGCCCTTACCAGGGTACTGAAGCTTTCTTT; CDR3: CASSPYQGTEAFF
J: TRBJ1-3; length: 14; size: .; V: TRBV27; D: TRBD1; DNA: TGTGCCAGCAGATTGACAGGGGGAGGAAACACCATATATTTT; CDR3: CASRLTGGGNTIYF
J: TRBJ2-3; length: 13; size: .; V: TRBV5-5; D: .; DNA: TGTGCCAGCAGCCGAGGGGGGGAAGATACGCAGTATTTT; CDR3: CASSRGGEDTQYF
J: TRBJ1-4; length: 14; size: .; V: TRBV5-4; D: .; DNA: TGTGCCAGCAGCTTGAGGGGATCCGGGGAAAAACTGTTTTTT; CDR3: CASSLRGSGEKLFF
J: TRBJ2-6; length: 15; size: few; V: TRBV6-2/TRBV6-3; D: TRBD1; DNA: TGTGCCAGCAGCCAAACAGGGGTTGGGGCCAACGTCCTGACTTTC; CDR3: CASSQTGVGANVLTF
J: TRBJ1-1; length: 17; size: .; V: TRBV19; D: .; DNA: TGTGCCAGTAGTACCCTGCCACGGGCGGGAATGAACACTGAAGCTTTCTTT; CDR3: CASSTLPRAGMNTEAFF
J: TRBJ1-5; length: 16; size: .; V: TRBV5-8; D: .; DNA: TGTGCCAGCAGCTCATACGGCAGGGGAGACAATCAGCCCCAGCATTTT; CDR3: CASSSYGRGDNQPQHF
J: TRBJ1-1; length: 13; size: .; V: TRBV19; D: .; DNA: TGTGCCAGTAGTTTGACGAGGGACACTGAAGCTTTCTTT; CDR3: CASSLTRDTEAFF
J: TRBJ2-5; length: 14; size: few; V: TRBV19; D: TRBD1; DNA: TGTGCCAGTAGCGATGGGACAGCCTCAGAGACCCAGTACTTC; CDR3: CASSDGTASETQYF
J: TRBJ1-5; length: 13; size: .; V: TRBV10-3; D: .; DNA: TGTGCCGCCGCCAGGGGAAGCAATCAGCCCCAGCATTTT; CDR3: CAAARGSNQPQHF
J: TRBJ1-2; length: 14; size: .; V: TRBV18; D: .; DNA: TGTGCCAGCTCACCCCAGGGCAGAGTATATGGCTACACCTTC; CDR3: CASSPQGRVYGYTF
J: TRBJ1-1; length: 15; size: few; V: TRBV19; D: TRBD1; DNA: TGTGCCAGTAGAGACAGGGGGCAAGGGAACACTGAAGCTTTCTTT; CDR3: CASRDRGQGNTEAFF
J: TRBJ2-2; length: 19; size: .; V: TRBV5-1; D: .; DNA: TGCGCCAGCAGCTCACTCCCGGGACAAGGAGGAAGGGACACCGGGGAGCTGTTTTTT; CDR3: CASSSLPGQGGRDTGELFF
J: TRBJ1-5; length: 14; size: .; V: TRBV19; D: .; DNA: TGTGCCAGCCGGGCCTCAGGGGTCAATCAGCCCCAGCATTTT; CDR3: CASRASGVNQPQHF
J: TRBJ1-5; length: 14; size: few; V: TRBV19; D: .; DNA: TGTGCCAGTAGTGATGCGAATAGCAATCAGCCCCAGCATTTT; CDR3: CASSDANSNQPQHF
J: TRBJ2-5; length: 17; size: .; V: TRBV30; D: TRBD2; DNA: TGTGCCTGGATGCCGGGGCTAGCGGGGACGTACCAAGAGACCCAGTACTTC; CDR3: CAWMPGLAGTYQETQYF
J: TRBJ1-2; length: 14; size: .; V: TRBV6-5; D: .; DNA: TGTGCCAGCAGTTACTCGAAAAGGGGTTATGGCTACACCTTC; CDR3: CASSYSKRGYGYTF
J: TRBJ1-4; length: 13; size: .; V: TRBV7-9; D: .; DNA: TGTGCCAGCAGCTTAGACCTAAATGAAAAACTGTTTTTT; CDR3: CASSLDLNEKLFF
J: TRBJ2-1; length: 13; size: .; V: TRBV6-6; D: .; DNA: TGTGCCAGCCAGGGGAGCTCCTACAATGAGCAGTTCTTC; CDR3: CASQGSSYNEQFF